This T cell receptor beta chain was identified during a study of CD8+ T cells in alopecia areata. Study context: Transfer of skin from roughly 6-12-month-old C3H/HeJ graft donors with spontaneous alopecia was made to roughly 6-10-week-old female C3H/HeJ mice.

Trimming left V 6 bases short and J 3 bases short, with 11 bases between. CDR1 and CDR2 (germline): NNHDY, SYVADS. The length of the CDR3 is 13 residues. Study-wide points: In lesional scalp, particularly from alopecia totalis/universalis, clonality was higher than in normal scalp.

As for this clone: Its target is unknown. Genes and germline are mouse. With the read ending 4 residues before the CDR3 end, the germline J gene is used to fill in that end.

Markers including CD4, CD8alpha, NKG2D and NKG2ACE guided sorting of pooled cutaneous lymph node cells. cDNA reverse transcribed from extracted RNA served as the sequencing template. The repertoire was sequenced with immunoSEQ multiplex PCR; TCRdb's copy has only in-frame clones and lacks some. This sample has over 250,000 clones, each found more than once. The sequenced sample was CD4+ T cells sorted from a lymph node. The chain carries TRBV13-3 and TRBJ2-5; TRBD1 might be the D (6 bases). The sequence was collected from a C3H/HeJ mouse with alopecia areata. This strain has MHC haplotype H2-k. The CDR3 DNA, read in part, is TGTGCCAGCACCCGGGACATACAAGAC. Its translation: CASTRDIQD. The complete CDR3 sequence is CASTRDIQDTQYF.